The next 13 T cell receptor beta chains were all read from a single sample in a study of OX40 agonist ivuxolimab in advanced cancers. Measured with immunoSEQ multiplex PCR; TCRdb has only the in-frame clones, and not every one. The sample gives about 52,000 clones, roughly nine tenths of which show up once; roughly 13% is in the top ten. Specimen: CD4+ or CD8+ T cells sorted from blood, collected in a trial of the OX40 agonist ivuxolimab. The source of these receptors is an adult with an advanced solid tumor such as melanoma, head and neck, liver or kidney cancer.

The V and J genes are TRBV5-1 and TRBJ2-2; 9 bases are shared with TRBD2. This CDR3 comprises 16 residues. Looked up from germline, CDR1 is SGHRS and CDR2 is YFSETQ. V shed 3 bases, J shed 7 bases, and the junction held 10 bases outside the gene matches. Written as DNA, the CDR3 is TGCGCCAGCAGCTCCTTTAGCGGGGGCCATGGCGGGGAGCTGTTTTTT. Amino acids: CASSSFSGGHGGELFF.

This clone was seen a single time. CDR3 protein: CASSPGPAWNYGYTF. In DNA form, the CDR3 reads TGTGCCAGCAGCCCGGGACCGGCGTGGAACTATGGCTACACCTTC. This chain links TRBV9 with TRBJ1-2; D may be TRBD1 (5 bases). This CDR3 is built from 15 residues. Trimming shortened V by 4 bases and J by 2 bases, and 15 bases separated the two germline ends. From germline, CDR1 is SGDLS and CDR2 YYNGEE.

The genes are TRBV7-9 and TRBJ2-7; 10 positions match TRBD1. This CDR3 is built from 14 residues. With 5 bases clipped from V and 7 bases from J, the junction kept 8 bases outside the gene matches. Germline V gene data show CDR1 as SEHNR and CDR2 as FQNEAQ (reference sequence). The DNA for the CDR3 is TGTGCCAGCAGCCCCGGGACAGGGGTAGGAGAGCAGTACTTC. It yields the protein CASSPGTGVGEQYF. Complete variable domain (other parts from reference TRBV7-9 and TRBJ2-7): DTGVSQNPRHKITKRGQNVTFRCDPISEHNRLYWYRQTLGQGPEFLTYFQNEAQLEKSRLLSDRFSAERPKGSFSTLEIQRTEQGDSAMYLCASSPGTGVGEQYFGPGTRLTVT.

J is TRBJ2-1 and V is TRBV27, with a possible D match to TRBD2 (6 bases). Germline V lookup: CDR1 MNHEY, CDR2 SMNVEV (reference sequence). This CDR3 has 16 residues. Trimming removed 6 bases from V and 1 base from J, with 16 bases in between. The CDR3 region has the DNA TGTGCCAGCAGCCCCACCCCCCGGGGGTCCTACAATGAGCAGTTCTTC. Amino acid sequence: CASSPTPRGSYNEQFF.

J is TRBJ1-4 and V is TRBV5-8; D is unresolved. This CDR3 comprises 14 residues. V lost 4 bases to trimming and J lost 4 bases, with 11 bases between them. The germline V gene encodes CDR1 SGHTS and CDR2 YDEGEE. This chain's CDR3 is CASSLDGDNEKLFF. In nucleotides, the CDR3 is TGTGCCAGCAGCCTAGACGGAGATAATGAAAAACTGTTTTTT.

The V call is TRBV9, the J call TRBJ2-2, with TRBD2 identical over 8 bases. V was pared by 1 base and J by 1 base, with 3 bases of the junction left unmatched. Germline V CDR1 and CDR2: SGDLS, YYNGEE. The CDR3 length is 16 residues. The DNA for the CDR3 is TGTGCCAGCAGCGTAAATCTAGCGGGGAACACCGGGGAGCTGTTTTTT. Its translation: CASSVNLAGNTGELFF.

The rearrangement joins TRBV4-2 to TRBJ2-3; D is unresolved. CDR3 length: 14 amino acids. Germline V gene lookup returns CDR1 LGHNA and CDR2 YNFKEQ. The germline V and J ends were trimmed by 1 base and 2 bases, with 7 bases remaining between them. CDR3 sequence reads: CASSQGFSTDTQYF. CDR3 nucleotides: TGTGCCAGCAGCCAAGGTTTTTCCACAGATACGCAGTATTTT.

The chain has TRBV5-4 and TRBJ2-1; D uncertain. Trimming pared 2 bases from V and 1 base from J, leaving 10 bases between. The CDR3 loop spans 15 amino acids. Germline CDR1 reads SGHNT; CDR2 reads YYREEE (reference sequence). The CDR3 loop is CASSLVVGSYNEQFF. The CDR3 region has the DNA TGTGCCAGCAGCTTAGTTGTAGGGTCCTACAATGAGCAGTTCTTC.

CDR3 loop: CASSLETSGDYEQYF. CDR3 coding DNA: TGCGCCAGCAGCTTGGAGACTAGCGGGGACTACGAGCAGTACTTC. The chain uses TRBV5-1 and TRBJ2-7; 11 bases match TRBD2. Germline trimming cut 0 bases from V and 3 bases from J; bases unmatched to any gene: 2. Germline V CDR1 and CDR2: SGHRS, YFSETQ. CDR3 length: 15 amino acids. Full variable domain (outside the CDR3, taken from reference TRBV5-1 and TRBJ2-7): KAGVTQTPRYLIKTRGQQVTLSCSPISGHRSVSWYQQTPGQGLQFLFEYFSETQRNKGNFPGRFSGRQFSNSRSEMNVSTLELGDSALYLCASSLETSGDYEQYFGPGTRLTVT.

The chain is built from TRBV6-5 and TRBJ1-2, with D perhaps TRBD1 (5 bases). Trimming stripped 0 bases from V and 6 bases from J, with 14 bases between. This CDR3 is 15 amino acids long. Germline assignment: CDR1 MNHEY and CDR2 SVGAGI. DNA of the CDR3: TGTGCCAGCAGTTACTCGACAGCGGAGGAGAATGGCTACACCTTC. Encoded protein: CASSYSTAEENGYTF.

The chain has TRBV27 and TRBJ2-1; the match to TRBD2 covers 9 bases. The CDR3 loop spans 16 amino acids. Germline CDR1 and CDR2: MNHEY and SMNVEV (reference sequence). V dropped 1 base and J dropped 4; count of bases not matched to a gene: 5. The CDR3 DNA sequence: TGTGCCAGCAGTTTATTAGCGGGGGCATTTTACAATGAGCAGTTCTTC. Translation: CASSLLAGAFYNEQFF.

V and J are TRBV6-1 and TRBJ2-7, with 8 bases matching TRBD2. Germline loops: CDR1 MNHNS, CDR2 SASEGT. The CDR3 is 15 amino acids. V shed 0 bases and J 7 bases; nucleotides not matched to a gene: 8. The CDR3 nucleotides are TGTGCCAGCAGTGAAGCGTCGGGGGGGCCCCAGGAGCAGTACTTC. Protein sequence: CASSEASGGPQEQYF.

This chain connects TRBV4-1 to TRBJ1-1; TRBD1 is a possible D gene (5 bases). With 0 bases removed from V and 7 bases from J, the gap between germline ends came to 15 bases. The CDR3 runs 15 residues. Germline V lookup: CDR1 MGHRA, CDR2 YSYEKL. The CDR3 region is CASSQESGSPFEAFF. Written as DNA, the CDR3 is TGCGCCAGCAGCCAAGAGTCAGGGTCCCCGTTTGAAGCTTTCTTT.